Following are 5 T cell receptor beta chains from one sample sequenced in a study of T-cell reconstitution after alpha-beta-depleted transplantation in children. Preparing the TCRbeta library involved the use of unique molecular identifiers. One entry per CDR3 protein, called by TCRdb with MiXCR from the PCR reads. The table has fewer than 500,000 distinct CDR3 sequences, over 40% seen once. The source was PBMCs, collected before TCRalphabeta/CD19-depleted stem cell transplant. The receptors shown here come from a girl aged 2 to 10 with aplastic anemia, due to receive a stem cell transplant.

The genes are TRBV20-1 and TRBJ2-1; D perhaps matches TRBD2 (6 bases). This CDR3 region has 15 residues. Deletions cut 6 bases from V and 4 bases from J, with 19 bases between. Germline loops: CDR1 DFQATT, CDR2 SNEGSKA (reference sequence). For the CDR3, the DNA is TGCAGTGCGCTCCCGCAGCGGGCCCCTTACAATGAGCAGTTCTTC. It is translated as CSALPQRAPYNEQFF.

The chain combines TRBV15 with TRBJ2-7, with 7 bases aligning to TRBD1. Germline values: CDR1 LNHNV, CDR2 YYDKDF (reference sequence). The CDR3 loop spans 16 amino acids. With V trimmed by 1 base and J by 7 bases, 13 bases remained unmatched. CDR3 sequence reads: CATSRARTGATGEQYF. CDR3 bases: TGTGCCACCAGCAGAGCACGGACAGGTGCTACGGGGGAGCAGTACTTC. Full variable domain (remainder filled in from reference TRBV15 and TRBJ2-7): DAMVIQNPRYQVTQFGKPVTLSCSQTLNHNVMYWYQQKSSQAPKLLFHYYDKDFNNEADTPDNFQSRRPNTSFCFLDIRSPGLGDTAMYLCATSRARTGATGEQYFGPGTRLTVT.

In DNA, the CDR3 is TGTGCCAGCACCCTAAGCGGGGGGGCCGGAGATACGCAGTATTTT. It is translated as CASTLSGGAGDTQYF. The chain joins TRBV7-8 to TRBJ2-3, with 10 bases identical to TRBD2. Trimming cost V 7 bases and J 5 bases; bases outside gene matches: 9. This CDR3 is built from 15 residues. Germline-derived CDR1 and CDR2 are SGHVS and FQNEAQ.

The J gene is TRBJ2-1, the V gene TRBV15; TRBD1 or TRBD2 may be the D gene (5 bases each). Germline V gives CDR1 LNHNV, CDR2 YYDKDF (reference sequence). V was shortened by 0 bases and J by 13 bases, with 13 bases between the two germline ends. This CDR3 region has 13 residues. The CDR3 DNA reads TGTGCCACCAGCAGAGATGCGAGGGGCGTTCAGTTCTTC. Its protein is CATSRDARGVQFF.

This clonotype was recorded many times. The rearrangement uses TRBV10-3 and TRBJ2-2; D is uncertain. V lost 8 bases and J lost 3, with 4 bases in between. There are 11 residues in the CDR3. CDR1 and CDR2 (germline): ENHRY, SYGVKD. The CDR3 sequence: CAIGHTGELFF. The CDR3 bases are TGTGCCATCGGGCACACCGGGGAGCTGTTTTTT.